These 2 T cell receptor beta chains came from one sample sequenced in a study of OX40 agonist ivuxolimab in advanced cancers. Data came from immunoSEQ multiplex PCR; TCRdb stores just in-frame clones and leaves some out. The table includes tens of thousands of clones, approximately 89% detected once. Material: CD4+ or CD8+ T cells sorted from blood, obtained in a trial of the OX40 agonist ivuxolimab. All receptors come from an adult with an advanced solid tumor such as melanoma, head and neck, liver or kidney cancer.

This clone was seen a handful of times. V gene TRBV5-5 combines with J gene TRBJ1-2, with TRBD1 as a possible D gene (5 bases). Germline values: CDR1 SGHKS, CDR2 YYEKEE (reference sequence). The CDR3 covers 15 residues. The V end lost 4 bases, the J end lost 8 bases, and 21 bases lay between the germline ends. The CDR3 spells CASSVVLREGRGYTF. Here the CDR3 DNA reads TGTGCCAGCAGCGTTGTCCTCAGGGAGGGAAGGGGCTACACCTTC. The variable domain in full, completed from reference TRBV5-5 and TRBJ1-2, reads DAGVTQSPTHLIKTRGQQVTLRCSPISGHKSVSWYQQVLGQGPQFIFQYYEKEERGRGNFPDRFSARQFPNYSSELNVNALLLGDSALYLCASSVVLREGRGYTFGSGTRLTVV.

This clone came up a few times. This sequence joins TRBV2 and TRBJ2-7; tentatively, D is TRBD1 (5 bases). Germline CDR1 and CDR2: SNHLY and FYNNEI. V was pared by 11 bases and J by 3 bases, with 17 bases between. The CDR3 covers 13 residues. The CDR3 protein is CAGQELSGYEQYF. The CDR3 nucleotides read TGTGCCGGACAAGAATTAAGTGGCTACGAGCAGTACTTC.